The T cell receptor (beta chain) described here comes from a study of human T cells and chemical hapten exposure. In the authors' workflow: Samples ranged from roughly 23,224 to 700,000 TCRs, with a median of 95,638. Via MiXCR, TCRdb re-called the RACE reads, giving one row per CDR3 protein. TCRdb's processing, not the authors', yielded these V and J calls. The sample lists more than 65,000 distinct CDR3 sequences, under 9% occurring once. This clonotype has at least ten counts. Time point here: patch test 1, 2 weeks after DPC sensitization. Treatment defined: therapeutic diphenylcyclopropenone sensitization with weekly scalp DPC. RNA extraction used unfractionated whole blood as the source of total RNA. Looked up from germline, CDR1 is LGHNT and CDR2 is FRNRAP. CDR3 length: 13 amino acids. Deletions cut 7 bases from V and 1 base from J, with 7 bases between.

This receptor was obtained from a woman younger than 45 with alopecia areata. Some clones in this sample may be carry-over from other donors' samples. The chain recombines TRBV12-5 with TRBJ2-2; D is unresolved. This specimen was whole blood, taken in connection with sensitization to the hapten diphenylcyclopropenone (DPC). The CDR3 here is CASAPGNTGELFF. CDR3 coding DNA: TGTGCTAGTGCTCCGGGGAACACCGGGGAGCTGTTTTTT.